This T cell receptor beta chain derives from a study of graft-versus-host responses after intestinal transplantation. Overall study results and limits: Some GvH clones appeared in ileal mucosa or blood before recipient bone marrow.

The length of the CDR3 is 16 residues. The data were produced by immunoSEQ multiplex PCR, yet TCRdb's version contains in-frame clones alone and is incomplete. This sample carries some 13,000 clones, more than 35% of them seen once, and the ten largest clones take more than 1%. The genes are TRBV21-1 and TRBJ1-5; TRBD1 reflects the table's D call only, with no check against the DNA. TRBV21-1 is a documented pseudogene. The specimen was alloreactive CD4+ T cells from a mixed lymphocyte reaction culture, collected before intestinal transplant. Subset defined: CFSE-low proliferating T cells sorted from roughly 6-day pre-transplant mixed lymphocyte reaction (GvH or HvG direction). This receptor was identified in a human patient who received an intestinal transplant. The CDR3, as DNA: TGTGCCAGCAGCAAAGCCAGACAGGGCCGGGCTCAGCCCCAGCATTTT. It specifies CASSKARQGRAQPQHF.